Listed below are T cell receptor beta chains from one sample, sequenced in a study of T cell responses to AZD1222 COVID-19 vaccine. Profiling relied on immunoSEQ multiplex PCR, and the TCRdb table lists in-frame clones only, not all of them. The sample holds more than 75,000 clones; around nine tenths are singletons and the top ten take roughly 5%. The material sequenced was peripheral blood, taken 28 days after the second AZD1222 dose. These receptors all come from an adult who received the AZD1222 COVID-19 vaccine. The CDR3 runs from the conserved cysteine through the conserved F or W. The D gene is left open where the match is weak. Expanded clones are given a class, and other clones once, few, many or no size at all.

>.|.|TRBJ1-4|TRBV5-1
TGCGCCAGCAGCTTGAGGACAGCCGGAGAAAAACTGTTTTTT
CASSLRTAGEKLFF
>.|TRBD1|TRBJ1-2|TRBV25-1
TGTGCCAGCAGCGACAGGGCCTCCTATGGCTACACCTTC
CASSDRASYGYTF
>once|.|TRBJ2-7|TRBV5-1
TGCGCCAGCAGCCCCAAAGGGGGGGACTACGAGCAGTACTTC
CASSPKGGDYEQYF
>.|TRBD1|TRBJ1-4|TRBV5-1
TGCGCCAGTAAGACAGGGGGCAATGAAAAACTGTTTTTT
CASKTGGNEKLFF
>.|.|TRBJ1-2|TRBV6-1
TGTGCCAGCAGTGAAGCGATACGGGACTATGGCTACACCTTC
CASSEAIRDYGYTF
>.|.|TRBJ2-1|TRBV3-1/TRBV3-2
TGTGCCAGCAGCCAAGATGCAGGGAGCAATGAGCAGTTCTTC
CASSQDAGSNEQFF
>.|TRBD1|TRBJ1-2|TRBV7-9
TGTGCCAGCAGCTCACCGGGACAGGGGTATTATGGCTACACCTTC
CASSSPGQGYYGYTF
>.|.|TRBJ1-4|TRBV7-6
TGTGCCAGCAGCTTTGGGGGTTTGAATGAAAAACTGTTTTTT
CASSFGGLNEKLFF
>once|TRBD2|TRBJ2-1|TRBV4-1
TGCGCCAGCAGCCACGGGGGGGCGAATTACAATGAGCAGTTCTTC
CASSHGGANYNEQFF
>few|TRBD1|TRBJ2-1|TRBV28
TGTGCCAGCAGTTCCCAACCGGGACAGGGGGCAGGCAATGAGCAGTTCTTC
CASSSQPGQGAGNEQFF
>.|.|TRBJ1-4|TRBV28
TGTGCCAGCAGTCCGCCCGGGAGGGGAAAACTGTTTTTT
CASSPPGRGKLFF
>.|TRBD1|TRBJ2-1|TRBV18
TGTGCCAGCTCACCATGGACAGGGAACAATGAGCAGTTCTTC
CASSPWTGNNEQFF
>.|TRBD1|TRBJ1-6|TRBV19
TGTGCCAGTAGTGGGACAGGGAGCTCCTATAATTCACCCCTCCACTTT
CASSGTGSSYNSPLHF
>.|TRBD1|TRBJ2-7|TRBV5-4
TGTGCCAGCAGCTTTCGACAGGGGGAGCAGTACTTC
CASSFRQGEQYF
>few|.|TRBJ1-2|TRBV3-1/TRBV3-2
TGTGCCAGCAGCCAAGATCTGCAGGCCCACTATGGCTACACCTTC
CASSQDLQAHYGYTF
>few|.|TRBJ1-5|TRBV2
TGTGCCAGCACCGAGGGGGGCGGCGGTCAGCCCCAGCATTTT
CASTEGGGGQPQHF
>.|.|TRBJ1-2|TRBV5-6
TGTGCCAGCAGTTCCGATAACTATGGCTACACCTTC
CASSSDNYGYTF
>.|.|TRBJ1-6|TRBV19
TGTGCCAGTAGTATAGGAACAGGGATTTCACCCCTCCACTTT
CASSIGTGISPLHF
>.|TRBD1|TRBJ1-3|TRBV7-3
TGTGCCAGCAGCATACAGGGGGGGTCTGGAAACACCATATATTTT
CASSIQGGSGNTIYF
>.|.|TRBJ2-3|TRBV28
TGTGCCAGCAGTGGGAGCCGTGTTACGCAGTATTTT
CASSGSRVTQYF
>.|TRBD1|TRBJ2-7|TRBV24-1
TGTGCCACCAGTGACCCGGACAGGGGGAATTACGAGCAGTACTTC
CATSDPDRGNYEQYF
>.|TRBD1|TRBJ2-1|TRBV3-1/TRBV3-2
TGTGCCAGCAGCCCTGGACAGGGTTCCTACAATGAGCAGTTCTTC
CASSPGQGSYNEQFF
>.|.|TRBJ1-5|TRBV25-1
TGTGCCAGCAGTTGGGGCAATCAGCCCCAGCATTTT
CASSWGNQPQHF
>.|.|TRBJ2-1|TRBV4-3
TGCGCCAGCAGCCAAGATTACGGCGGGACCTCCTACAATGAGCAGTTCTTC
CASSQDYGGTSYNEQFF
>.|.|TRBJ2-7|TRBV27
TGTGCCAGCAGTTTAAATATCTACGAGCAGTACTTC
CASSLNIYEQYF
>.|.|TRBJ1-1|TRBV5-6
TGTGCCAGCAGCTTGCGGCAGGGTTCTGAAGCTTTCTTT
CASSLRQGSEAFF
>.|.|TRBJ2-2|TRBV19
TGTGCCAGTAGTATATCGAGGAACACCGGGGAGCTGTTTTTT
CASSISRNTGELFF
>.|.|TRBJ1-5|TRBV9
TGTGCCAGCAGCGTAGGAGAGACGAACAATCAGCCCCAGCATTTT
CASSVGETNNQPQHF
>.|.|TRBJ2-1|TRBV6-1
TGTGCCAGCAGTGAAAGAGAGGGAAGGGAGCAGTTCTTC
CASSEREGREQFF
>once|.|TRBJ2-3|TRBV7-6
TGTGCCAGCGCCCCGTTAGGGGGAAGCACAGATACGCAGTATTTT
CASAPLGGSTDTQYF
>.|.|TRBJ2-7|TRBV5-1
TGCGCCAGCAGCTTGGACGAGGGGCAGTCCTACGAGCAGTACTTC
CASSLDEGQSYEQYF
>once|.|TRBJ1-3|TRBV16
TGTGCCAGCAGCCAAATCGCGTTCGGGACGGCCCCTGACTTT
CASSQIAFGTAPDF
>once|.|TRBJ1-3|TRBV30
TGTGCCTGGAGTGTACGGGCGAGCTCTGGAAACACCATATATTTT
CAWSVRASSGNTIYF